The clone carrying this TCR beta chain appeared a few times. The data belong to a study of blood T cell repertoires in COVID-19. Data came from immunoSEQ multiplex PCR; TCRdb stores just in-frame clones and leaves some out. The table lists 220,000 or so clones, 80% to 85% of them singletons. CDR1 is SNHLY, CDR2 FYNNEI, per germline. The CDR3 length is 14 residues. Trimming took 4 bases from V and 0 from J, leaving 10 bases between them. The clonotype originates from a woman aged 55-69 years who had recovered from COVID-19. The genes are TRBV2 and TRBJ2-7, with D uncertain. What was sequenced was peripheral blood. The CDR3 DNA reads as TGTGCCAGCAGTGTGGTCCAGGACTCCTACGAGCAGTACTTC. The encoded protein is CASSVVQDSYEQYF.